This TCR beta chain was found in a study of regulatory T cells in long-lasting Graves disease. This CDR3 comprises 12 residues. With 7 bases clipped from V and 9 bases from J, the junction kept 9 bases outside the gene matches. CDR1 is DFQATT and CDR2 is SNEGSKA in the germline V gene (reference sequence). This clonotype was observed a few times. Noted time point: persistent/refractory GD, antithyroid drugs over 5 years with positive TRAb. Researchers made the TCR library from RNA that was extracted from PBMCs. CDR3 regions were amplified by Arm-PCR using iRepertoire HTBI primers to build TCR beta libraries. TCRdb processed the multiplex PCR reads anew with MiXCR; each CDR3 protein has one entry. The sample yields approximately 470,000 distinct CDR3 sequences, around 21% seen once.

This specimen was peripheral blood mononuclear cells (PBMCs), taken when the disease was refractory, from a patient treated with antithyroid drugs. This TCR came from a female donor with Graves disease. The chain joins TRBV20-1 to TRBJ1-5; 7 bases line up with TRBD1. The CDR3 sequence: CSGQTGTLPQHF. The CDR3 nucleotides read TGCAGTGGGCAGACAGGGACTTTGCCCCAGCATTTT.